The clone carrying this TCR beta chain appeared many times. Its antigen is not known. This entry is derived from a study of T cells in Graves' hyperthyroidism and ophthalmopathy. Germline V gives CDR1 SEHNR, CDR2 FQNEAQ (reference sequence). Trimming pared 5 bases from V and 4 bases from J, leaving 14 bases between. The CDR3 spans 15 residues. Broader study findings: Ophthalmopathy and stable hyperthyroidism were told apart by a 13 V-J model.

Patients aged 18 to 65 had newly diagnosed hyperthyroidism of under 2 months' duration. RNA transcripts gave rise to amplified TCR beta CDR3 regions. During a first-round RT-PCR of the TCR CDR3, the HTBI primer set was used. One entry per CDR3 protein results from TCRdb running MiXCR on the multiplex PCR reads. The repertoire holds 610,000 or so distinct CDR3 sequences, with roughly 50% as singletons. The clonotype originates from a woman between 18 and 30 years old with Graves' hyperthyroidism. V usage is TRBV7-9 and J usage is TRBJ1-4, with D possibly matching TRBD1 (6 bases). The sequenced sample consisted of peripheral blood or thyroid tissue (not recorded which). As DNA, the CDR3 is TGTGCCAGCAGCGAGGGGGACGGATATAATGAAAAACTGTTTTTT. Its protein product is CASSEGDGYNEKLFF. The whole variable domain, filled in from reference TRBV7-9 and TRBJ1-4, reads DTGVSQNPRHKITKRGQNVTFRCDPISEHNRLYWYRQTLGQGPEFLTYFQNEAQLEKSRLLSDRFSAERPKGSFSTLEIQRTEQGDSAMYLCASSEGDGYNEKLFFGSGTQLSVL.